Here is one TCR beta chain with its context. As yet, its antigen is unknown. Other DNA sequences from this sample encode an identical CDR3 as well. Several immunoSEQ 96-well plates shared each subset's DNA, each plate a replicate. Replicate PCRs from sorted subsets contained approximately 190 ng DNA, which is 30,000 to 35,000 T cell genomes. Sequencing used immunoSEQ multiplex PCR; TCRdb keeps in-frame clones, though not all of them. This repertoire shows approximately 2,000,000 clones, 85% to 95% found once; its top ten account for around 0.35%. This record comes from a study of shared clonotypes between healthy human individuals. Study as a whole: The people who gave samples were a couple of women and a few men aged 18 to 49.

Findings and limits, study-wide: Unshared clonotypes carried lower generation probabilities than those common to all four donors.

The germline CDR1 and CDR2 sequences are WNHNN and SYGVQD (reference sequence). V lost 11 bases and J lost 7; bases outside the gene matches: 19. The CDR3 is 15 amino acids. The sequencing sample was made of naive CD4+ T cells from PBMCs. Subset reported: CD45RA+ positively selected. The chain employs TRBV10-1 and TRBJ2-7; 8 nucleotides align to TRBD2. This clonotype was sampled from a man aged 18 to 29 in good health. Some clones in this sample may be carry-over from other donors' samples. The DNA of the CDR3 is TGCGCCGGACGGGGTTTGACTAGCGTACCTAGGGAGCAGTACTTC. Protein sequence: CAGRGLTSVPREQYF.